This TCR beta chain appears in the sequencing data of a study of T cell responses to AZD1222 COVID-19 vaccine. Notes on this clone: Its antigen remains unidentified.

Study observations and caveats: Donor demographics were predominantly white British with a female majority; clonal diversity may be underestimated.

Only in-frame clones appear in the TCRdb table, and some are missing; sequencing was by immunoSEQ multiplex PCR. Among 100,000 to 120,000 clones listed, about nine tenths were seen once. Investigators merged groups given second doses at roughly 4 or roughly 12 weeks. This sequence originates from an adult who received the AZD1222 COVID-19 vaccine. Sample: peripheral blood, taken 28 days after the second AZD1222 dose.

This CDR3 is CASSLRESFSGGNYEQYF. CDR3 in DNA: TGTGCCAGCAGCTTAAGGGAATCCTTTAGCGGGGGGAACTACGAGCAGTACTTC. This chain joins TRBV7-8 and TRBJ2-7, with 10 bases aligning to TRBD2. The V gene end was trimmed by 2 bases and the J gene end by 3 bases; junction bases not matched to a gene: 13. The CDR3 has 18 residues. Per germline, CDR1 SGHVS and CDR2 FQNEAQ.